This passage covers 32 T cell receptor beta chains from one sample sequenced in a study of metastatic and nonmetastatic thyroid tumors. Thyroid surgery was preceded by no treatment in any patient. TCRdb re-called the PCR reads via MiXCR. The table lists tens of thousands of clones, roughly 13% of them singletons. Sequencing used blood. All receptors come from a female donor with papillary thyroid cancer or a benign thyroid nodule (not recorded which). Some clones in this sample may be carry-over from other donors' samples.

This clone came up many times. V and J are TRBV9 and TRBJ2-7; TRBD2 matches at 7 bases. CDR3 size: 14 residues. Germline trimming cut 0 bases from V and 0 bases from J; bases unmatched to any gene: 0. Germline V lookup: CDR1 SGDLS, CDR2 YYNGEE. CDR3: CASSVGGSSYEQYF. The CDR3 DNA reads TGTGCCAGCAGCGTAGGCGGGAGCTCCTACGAGCAGTACTTC.

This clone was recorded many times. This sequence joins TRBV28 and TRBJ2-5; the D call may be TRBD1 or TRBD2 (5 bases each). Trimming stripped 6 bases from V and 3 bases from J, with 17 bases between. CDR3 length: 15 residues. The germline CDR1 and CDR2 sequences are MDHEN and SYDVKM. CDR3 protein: CASSNHGAGKETQYF. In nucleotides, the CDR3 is TGTGCCAGCAGCAACCACGGGGCAGGGAAAGAGACCCAGTACTTC.

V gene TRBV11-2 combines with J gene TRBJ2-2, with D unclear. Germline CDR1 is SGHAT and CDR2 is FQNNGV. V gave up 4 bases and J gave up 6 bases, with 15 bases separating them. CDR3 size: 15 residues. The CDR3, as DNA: TGTGCCAGCAGCTCACCGTTAGTAGACGCCGGGGAGCTGTTTTTT. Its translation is CASSSPLVDAGELFF.

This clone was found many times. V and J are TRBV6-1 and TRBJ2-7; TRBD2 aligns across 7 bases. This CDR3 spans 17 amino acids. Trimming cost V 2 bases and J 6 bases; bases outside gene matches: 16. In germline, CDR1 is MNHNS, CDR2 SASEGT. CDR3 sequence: CASSEWFGRRELGEQYF. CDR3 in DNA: TGTGCCAGCAGTGAATGGTTCGGAAGGCGGGAGTTAGGCGAGCAGTACTTC.

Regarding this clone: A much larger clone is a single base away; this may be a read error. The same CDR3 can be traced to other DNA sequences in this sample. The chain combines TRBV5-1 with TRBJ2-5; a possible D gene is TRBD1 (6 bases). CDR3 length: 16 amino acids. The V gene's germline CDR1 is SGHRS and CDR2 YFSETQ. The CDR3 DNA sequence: TGTGCCAGCAGCTTGGCCTTAGGGACACAACAAGAGACCCAGTACTTC. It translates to CASSLALGTQQETQYF. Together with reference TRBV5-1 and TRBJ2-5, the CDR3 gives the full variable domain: KAGVTQTPRYLIKTRGQQVTLSCSPISGHRSVSWYQQTPGQGLQFLFEYFSETQRNKGNFPGRFSGRQFSNSRSEMNVSTLELGDSALYLCASSLALGTQQETQYFGPGTRLLVL.

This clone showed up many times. The DNA of the CDR3 is TGCAGCGTTGAAGTTTTGGCAGGCCAGGGGGCTTTCTTT. Its translation is CSVEVLAGQGAFF. The gene calls are TRBV29-1 and TRBJ1-1; TRBD1 is a possible D gene (6 bases). CDR3 length: 13 residues. Germline CDR1 is SQVTM and CDR2 is ANQGSEA. V lost 1 base and J 11 bases, leaving 17 bases between the germline ends.

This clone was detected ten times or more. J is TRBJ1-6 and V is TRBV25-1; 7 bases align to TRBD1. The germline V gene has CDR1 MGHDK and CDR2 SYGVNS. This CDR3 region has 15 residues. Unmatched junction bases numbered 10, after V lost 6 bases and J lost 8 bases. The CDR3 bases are TGTGCCAGCAGCCCCATGGGCAGGGGGGATTCACCCCTCCACTTT. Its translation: CASSPMGRGDSPLHF.

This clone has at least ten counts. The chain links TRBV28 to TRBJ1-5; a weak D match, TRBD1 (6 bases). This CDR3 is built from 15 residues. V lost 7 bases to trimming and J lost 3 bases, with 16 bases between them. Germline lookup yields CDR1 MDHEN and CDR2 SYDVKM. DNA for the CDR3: TGTGCCAGCACCCTCAATTGGGGGGCCAATCAGCCCCAGCATTTT. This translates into CASTLNWGANQPQHF.

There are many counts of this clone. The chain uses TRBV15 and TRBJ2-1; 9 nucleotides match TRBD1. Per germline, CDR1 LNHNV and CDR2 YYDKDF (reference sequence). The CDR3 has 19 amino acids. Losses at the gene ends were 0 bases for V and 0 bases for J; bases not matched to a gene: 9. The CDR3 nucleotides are TGTGCCACCAGCAGAGATCGGGGACAGGGACGCAGCTCCTACAATGAGCAGTTCTTC. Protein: CATSRDRGQGRSSYNEQFF.

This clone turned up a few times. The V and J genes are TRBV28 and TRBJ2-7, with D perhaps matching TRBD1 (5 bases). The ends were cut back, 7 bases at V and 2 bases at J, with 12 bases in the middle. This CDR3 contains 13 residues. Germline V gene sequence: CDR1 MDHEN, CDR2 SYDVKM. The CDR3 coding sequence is TGTGCCAGCACCTCGACAGACCCCTACGAGCAGTACTTC. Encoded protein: CASTSTDPYEQYF.

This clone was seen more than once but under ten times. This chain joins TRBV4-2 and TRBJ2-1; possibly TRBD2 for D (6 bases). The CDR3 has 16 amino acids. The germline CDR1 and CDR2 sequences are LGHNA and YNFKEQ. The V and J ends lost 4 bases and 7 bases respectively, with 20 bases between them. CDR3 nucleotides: TGTGCCAGCAGCCCCCCGGGTGGGGGGAGTTTAAATGAGCAGTTCTTC. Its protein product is CASSPPGGGSLNEQFF.

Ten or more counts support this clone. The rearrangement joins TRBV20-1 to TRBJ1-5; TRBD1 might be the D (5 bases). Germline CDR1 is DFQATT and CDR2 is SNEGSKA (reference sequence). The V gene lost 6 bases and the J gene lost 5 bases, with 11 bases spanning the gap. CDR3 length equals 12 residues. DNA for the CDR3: TGCAGTGCCAGGGCCGGGGATCAGCCCCAGCATTTT. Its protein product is CSARAGDQPQHF.

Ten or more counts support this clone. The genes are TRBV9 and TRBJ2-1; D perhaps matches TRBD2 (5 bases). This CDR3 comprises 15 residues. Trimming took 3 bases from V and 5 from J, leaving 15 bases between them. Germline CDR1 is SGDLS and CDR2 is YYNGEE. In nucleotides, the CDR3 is TGTGCCAGCAGCGCCACTAGTGGTGTACACAATGAGCAGTTCTTC. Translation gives CASSATSGVHNEQFF. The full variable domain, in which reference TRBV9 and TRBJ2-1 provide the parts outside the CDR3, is DSGVTQTPKHLITATGQRVTLRCSPRSGDLSVYWYQQSLDQGLQFLIQYYNGEERAKGNILERFSAQQFPDLHSELNLSSLELGDSALYFCASSATSGVHNEQFFGPGTRLTVL.

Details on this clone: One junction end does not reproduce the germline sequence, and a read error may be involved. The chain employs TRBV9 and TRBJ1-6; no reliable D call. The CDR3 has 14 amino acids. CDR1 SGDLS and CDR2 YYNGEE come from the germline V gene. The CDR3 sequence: CASSTNGNNSPLHF. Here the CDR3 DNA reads TGTGCCAGCAGCACGAATGGGAATAATTCACCACTCCACTTT.

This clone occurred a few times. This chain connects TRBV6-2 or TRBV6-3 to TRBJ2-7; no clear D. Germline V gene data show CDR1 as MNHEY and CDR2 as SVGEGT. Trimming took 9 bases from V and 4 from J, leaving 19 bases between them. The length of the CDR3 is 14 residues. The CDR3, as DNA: TGTGCCAGTGACGACTCCCTCCTCTCTTACGAGCAGTACTTC. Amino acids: CASDDSLLSYEQYF.

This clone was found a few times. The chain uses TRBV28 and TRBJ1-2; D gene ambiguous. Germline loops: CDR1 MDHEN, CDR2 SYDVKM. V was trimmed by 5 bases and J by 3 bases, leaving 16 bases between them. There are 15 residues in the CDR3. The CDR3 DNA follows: TGTGCCAGCAGTGCCGTTGCGGGAAAAGACTATGGCTACACCTTC. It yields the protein CASSAVAGKDYGYTF.

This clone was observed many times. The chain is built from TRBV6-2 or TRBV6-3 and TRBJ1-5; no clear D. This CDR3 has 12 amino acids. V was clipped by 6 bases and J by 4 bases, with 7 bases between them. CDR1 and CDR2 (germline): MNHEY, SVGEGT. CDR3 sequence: CASRETNQPQHF. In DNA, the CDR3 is TGTGCCAGCAGGGAGACAAATCAGCCCCAGCATTTT.

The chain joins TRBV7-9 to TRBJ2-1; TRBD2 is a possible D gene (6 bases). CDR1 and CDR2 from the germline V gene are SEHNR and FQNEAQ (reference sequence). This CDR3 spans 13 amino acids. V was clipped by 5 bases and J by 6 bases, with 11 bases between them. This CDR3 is CASSDGTLNEQFF. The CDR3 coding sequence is TGTGCCAGCAGCGACGGGACTCTCAATGAGCAGTTCTTC.

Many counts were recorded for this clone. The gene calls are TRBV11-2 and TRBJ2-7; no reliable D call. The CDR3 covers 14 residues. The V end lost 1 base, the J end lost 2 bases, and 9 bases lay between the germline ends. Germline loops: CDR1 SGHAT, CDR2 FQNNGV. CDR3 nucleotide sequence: TGTGCCAGCAGCTTAGGCGCCCTACCCTACGAGCAGTACTTC. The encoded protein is CASSLGALPYEQYF.

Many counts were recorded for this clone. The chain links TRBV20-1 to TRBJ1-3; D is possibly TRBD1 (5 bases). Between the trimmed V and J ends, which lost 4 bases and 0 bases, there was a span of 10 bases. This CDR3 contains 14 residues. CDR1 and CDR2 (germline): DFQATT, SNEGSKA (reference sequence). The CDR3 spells CSAKDSHSGNTIYF. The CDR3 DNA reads TGCAGTGCTAAAGACAGTCACTCTGGAAACACCATATATTTT.

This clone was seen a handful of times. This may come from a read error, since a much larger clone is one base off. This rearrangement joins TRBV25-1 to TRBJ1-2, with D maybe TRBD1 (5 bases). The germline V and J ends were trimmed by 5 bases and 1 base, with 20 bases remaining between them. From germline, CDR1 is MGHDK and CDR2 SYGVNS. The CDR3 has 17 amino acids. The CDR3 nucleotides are TGTGCCAGCAGTTCTGCTAGGGGAGGGCCTCTTAACTATGGCTACACCTTC. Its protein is CASSSARGGPLNYGYTF.

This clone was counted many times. As DNA, the CDR3 is TGTGCCAGTAGTATAGATGGAGGCGGGACTAGCCGCGAGCAGTACTTC. It specifies CASSIDGGGTSREQYF. The genes are TRBV19 and TRBJ2-7; TRBD2 aligns across 9 bases. V shed 0 bases, J shed 6 bases, and the junction held 9 bases outside the gene matches. The germline gives CDR1 LNHDA, CDR2 SQIVND (reference sequence). The CDR3 has 16 residues.

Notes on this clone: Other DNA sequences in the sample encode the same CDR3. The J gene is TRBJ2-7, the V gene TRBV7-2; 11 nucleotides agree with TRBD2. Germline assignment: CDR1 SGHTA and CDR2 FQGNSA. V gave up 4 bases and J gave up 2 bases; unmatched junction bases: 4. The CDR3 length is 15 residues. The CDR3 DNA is TGTGCCAGCAGCTCTGGACTAGCGGGCCCCTACGAGCAGTACTTC. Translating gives CASSSGLAGPYEQYF.

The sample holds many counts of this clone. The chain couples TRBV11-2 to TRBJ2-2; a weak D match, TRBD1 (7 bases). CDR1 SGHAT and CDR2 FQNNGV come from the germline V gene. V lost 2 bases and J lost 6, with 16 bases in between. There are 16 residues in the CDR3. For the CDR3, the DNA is TGTGCCAGCAGCTTATGGCGGGGACAGAAGGCCGGGGAGCTGTTTTTT. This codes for CASSLWRGQKAGELFF.

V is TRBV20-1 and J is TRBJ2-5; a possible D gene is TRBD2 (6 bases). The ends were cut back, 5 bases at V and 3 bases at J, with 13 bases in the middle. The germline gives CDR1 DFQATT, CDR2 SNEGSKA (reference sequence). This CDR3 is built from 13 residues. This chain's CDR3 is CSALLGGEETQYF. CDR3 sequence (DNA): TGCAGTGCTCTCCTGGGCGGGGAAGAGACCCAGTACTTC.

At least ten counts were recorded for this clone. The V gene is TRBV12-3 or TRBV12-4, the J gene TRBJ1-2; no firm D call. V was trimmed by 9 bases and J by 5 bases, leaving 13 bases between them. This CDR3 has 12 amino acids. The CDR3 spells CASSRRRYGYTF. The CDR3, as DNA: TGTGCCAGTAGTCGGCGAAGGTATGGCTACACCTTC.

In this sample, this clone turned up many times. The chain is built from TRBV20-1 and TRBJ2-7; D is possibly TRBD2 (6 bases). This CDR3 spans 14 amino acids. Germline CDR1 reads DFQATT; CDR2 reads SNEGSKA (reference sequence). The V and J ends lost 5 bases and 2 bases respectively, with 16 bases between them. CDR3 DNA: TGCAGTGCTCCCGGTGTAGCGGACACCTACGAGCAGTACTTC. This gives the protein CSAPGVADTYEQYF.

CDR3 bases: TGTGACATATGGGAGGCAGGCAATCAGCCCCAGCATTTT. Its protein product is CDIWEAGNQPQHF. V is TRBV7-3 and J is TRBJ1-5; no clear D gene. The CDR3 has 13 residues. The V gene's germline CDR1 is SGHTA and CDR2 FQGTGA.

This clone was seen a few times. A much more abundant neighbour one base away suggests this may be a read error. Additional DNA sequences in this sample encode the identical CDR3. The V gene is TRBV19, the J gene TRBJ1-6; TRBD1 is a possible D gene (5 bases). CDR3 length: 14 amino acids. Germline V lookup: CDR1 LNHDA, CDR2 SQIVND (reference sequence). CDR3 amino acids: CASSIDRGGSPLHF. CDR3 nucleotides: TGCGCCAGTAGTATTGATAGGGGAGGCTCACCCCTCCACTTT. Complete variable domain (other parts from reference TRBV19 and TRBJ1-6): DGGITQSPKYLFRKEGQNVTLSCEQNLNHDAMYWYRQDPGQGLRLIYYSQIVNDFQKGDIAEGYSVSREKKESFPLTVTSAQKNPTAFYLCASSIDRGGSPLHFGNGTRLTVT.

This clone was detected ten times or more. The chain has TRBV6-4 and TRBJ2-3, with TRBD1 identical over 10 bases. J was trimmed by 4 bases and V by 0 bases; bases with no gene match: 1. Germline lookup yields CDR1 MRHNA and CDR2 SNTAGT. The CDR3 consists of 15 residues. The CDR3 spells CASSDSTGGSDTQYF. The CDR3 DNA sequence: TGTGCCAGCAGTGACTCGACAGGGGGCTCAGATACGCAGTATTTT.

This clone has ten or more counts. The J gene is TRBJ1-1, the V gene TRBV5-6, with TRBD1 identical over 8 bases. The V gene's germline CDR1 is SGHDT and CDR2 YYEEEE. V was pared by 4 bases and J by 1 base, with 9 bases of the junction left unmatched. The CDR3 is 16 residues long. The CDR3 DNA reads TGTGCCAGCAGCAACAGGGGGGGATTTCCGAACACTGAAGCTTTCTTT. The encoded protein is CASSNRGGFPNTEAFF.

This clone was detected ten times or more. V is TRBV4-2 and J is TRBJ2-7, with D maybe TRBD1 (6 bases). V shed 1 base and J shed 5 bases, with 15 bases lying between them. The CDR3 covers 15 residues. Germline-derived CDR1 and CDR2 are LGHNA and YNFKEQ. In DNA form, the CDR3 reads TGTGCCAGCAGCCAAGCTTTGGACAGCGCCGACGAGCAGTACTTC. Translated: CASSQALDSADEQYF.